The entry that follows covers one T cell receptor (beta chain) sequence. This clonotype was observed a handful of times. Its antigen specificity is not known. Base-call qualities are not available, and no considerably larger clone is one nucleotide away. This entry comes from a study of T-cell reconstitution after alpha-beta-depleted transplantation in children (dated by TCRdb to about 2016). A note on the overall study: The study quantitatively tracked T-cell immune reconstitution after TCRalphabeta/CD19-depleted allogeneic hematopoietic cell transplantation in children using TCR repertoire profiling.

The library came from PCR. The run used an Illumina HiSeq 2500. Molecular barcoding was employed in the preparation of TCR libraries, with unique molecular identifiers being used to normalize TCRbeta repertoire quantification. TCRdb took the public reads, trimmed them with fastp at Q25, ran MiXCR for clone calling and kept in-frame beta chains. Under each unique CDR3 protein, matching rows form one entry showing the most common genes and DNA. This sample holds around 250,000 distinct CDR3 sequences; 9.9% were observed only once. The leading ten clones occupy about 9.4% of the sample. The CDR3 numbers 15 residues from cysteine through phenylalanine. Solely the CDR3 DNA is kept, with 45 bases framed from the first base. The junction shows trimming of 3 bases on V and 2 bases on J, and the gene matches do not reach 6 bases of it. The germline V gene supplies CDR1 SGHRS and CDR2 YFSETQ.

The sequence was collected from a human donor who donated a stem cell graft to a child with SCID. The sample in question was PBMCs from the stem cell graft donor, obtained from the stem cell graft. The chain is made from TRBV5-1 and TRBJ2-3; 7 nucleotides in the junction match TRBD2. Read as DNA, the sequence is TGCGCCAGCAGCTCGAGCGGGGTGGTCACAGATACGCAGTATTTT. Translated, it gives CASSSSGVVTDTQYF.